Listed below are T cell receptor beta chains from one sample, sequenced in a study of graft-versus-host responses after intestinal transplantation. These TCRs' antigens remain unknown. Sequencing used immunoSEQ multiplex PCR; TCRdb keeps in-frame clones, though not all of them. The data show approximately 90,000 clones, around 90% seen once. The sequencing used unstimulated CD8+ T cells sorted from spleen or lymph node cells, collected before transplant. The receptors stem from a human donor who was the organ donor for an intestinal transplant. The CDR3 runs from the conserved cysteine through the conserved F or W. Each record gives: D gene, V gene, J gene, clone size, CDR3 protein, CDR3 DNA. D genes are given only for firm matches. The size field is filled for only some rows; it gives once, few, many or a size class.

.,TRBV29-1,TRBJ1-1,.,CSVEDFGSGDTEAFF,TGCAGCGTTGAAGATTTCGGCAGTGGGGACACTGAAGCTTTCTTT
.,TRBV7-6,TRBJ2-3,.,CASSLGLDTQYF,TGTGCCAGCAGCTTAGGCTTAGATACGCAGTATTTT
.,TRBV2,TRBJ2-1,.,CASNPLVSSSSEQFF,TGTGCCAGCAACCCACTAGTCTCCTCATCCAGTGAGCAGTTCTTC
.,TRBV25-1,TRBJ1-1,.,CASGWGENTEAFF,TGTGCCAGTGGCTGGGGAGAGAACACTGAAGCTTTCTTT
.,TRBV27,TRBJ2-7,.,CASALGAGDNYEQYF,TGTGCCAGCGCACTTGGGGCGGGGGACAACTACGAGCAGTACTTC
.,TRBV6-4,TRBJ2-3,.,CASSDSQGADTQYF,TGTGCCAGCAGTGACTCCCAGGGAGCAGATACGCAGTATTTT
.,TRBV25-1,TRBJ2-2,.,CASRPGTGELFF,TGTGCCAGCAGACCCGGGACCGGGGAGCTGTTTTTT
TRBD1,TRBV14,TRBJ2-7,.,CASSQDRQGAHEQYF,TGTGCCAGCAGCCAAGATAGACAGGGGGCCCACGAGCAGTACTTC
.,TRBV7-9,TRBJ1-2,.,CASNGEGINYGYTF,TGTGCCAGCAATGGGGAGGGGATTAACTATGGCTACACCTTC
.,TRBV9,TRBJ1-2,.,CASSPSQGEGYTF,TGTGCCAGCAGCCCATCCCAGGGCGAGGGCTACACCTTC
.,TRBV5-1,TRBJ2-2,.,CASSLVENTGELFF,TGCGCCAGCAGCTTGGTTGAAAACACCGGGGAGCTGTTTTTT
.,TRBV29-1,TRBJ2-6,once,CSVISSLIQSRANVLTF,TGCAGCGTTATAAGCTCACTCATACAAAGTCGGGCCAACGTCCTGACTTTC
TRBD2,TRBV6-5,TRBJ2-1,once,CASRLGTTSYNEQFF,TGTGCCAGCAGACTCGGGACTACCTCCTACAATGAGCAGTTCTTC
.,TRBV29-1,TRBJ2-1,.,CSVGTIQFF,TGCAGCGTTGGGACAATCCAGTTCTTC
TRBD1,TRBV6-6,TRBJ2-7,once,CASSYSRDRGGYEQYF,TGTGCCAGCAGTTACTCGAGAGACAGGGGAGGCTACGAGCAGTACTTC
.,TRBV21-1,TRBJ2-2,.,CASSRREEGEDTGELFF,TGTGCCAGCAGCAGGCGGGAGGAAGGGGAGGACACCGGGGAGCTGTTTTTT
.,TRBV4-2,TRBJ1-2,.,CASSQSIAGFVVDGYTF,TGTGCCAGCAGCCAAAGTATCGCAGGGTTCGTCGTTGATGGCTACACCTTC
.,TRBV11-3,TRBJ1-2,once,CASSSVGRSYGYTF,TGTGCCAGCAGCTCCGTAGGACGAAGCTATGGCTACACCTTC
.,TRBV5-4,TRBJ1-4,.,CASSLPETNEKLFF,TGTGCCAGCAGCTTACCGGAAACTAATGAAAAACTGTTTTTT
.,TRBV7-8,TRBJ2-3,.,CASSLLSGQGTSTDTQYF,TGTGCCAGCAGCTTACTGTCCGGACAAGGGACTAGCACAGATACGCAGTATTTT
.,TRBV4-1,TRBJ1-5,.,CASSQDSQIQVYSNQPQHF,TGCGCCAGCAGCCAAGATTCTCAAATACAGGTCTATAGCAATCAGCCCCAGCATTTT
.,TRBV6-1,TRBJ1-2,.,CASSETTGWNNGYTF,TGTGCCAGCAGTGAAACCACCGGGTGGAATAATGGCTACACCTTC
.,TRBV6-5,TRBJ2-2,.,CASSFGGHTGELFF,TGTGCCAGCAGTTTCGGAGGTCACACCGGGGAGCTGTTTTTT
.,TRBV4-1,TRBJ2-7,.,CASSQDEDYSYEQYF,TGCGCCAGCAGCCAAGATGAGGACTATAGCTACGAGCAGTACTTC